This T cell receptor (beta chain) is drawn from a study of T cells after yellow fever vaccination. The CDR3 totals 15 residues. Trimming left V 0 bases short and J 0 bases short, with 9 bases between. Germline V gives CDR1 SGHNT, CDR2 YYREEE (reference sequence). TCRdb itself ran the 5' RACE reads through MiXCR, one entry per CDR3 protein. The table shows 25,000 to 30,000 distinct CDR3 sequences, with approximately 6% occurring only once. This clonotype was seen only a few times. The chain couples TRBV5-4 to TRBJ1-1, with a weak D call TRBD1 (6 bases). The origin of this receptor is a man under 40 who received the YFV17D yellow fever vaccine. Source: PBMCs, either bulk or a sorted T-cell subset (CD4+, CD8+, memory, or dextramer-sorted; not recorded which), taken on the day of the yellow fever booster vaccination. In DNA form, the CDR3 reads TGTGCCAGCAGCTTGGCGGGACAATTGAACACTGAAGCTTTCTTT. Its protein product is CASSLAGQLNTEAFF.